This T cell receptor (beta chain) was identified during a study of cytomegalovirus exposure and HLA in healthy donors. The PCR employed 60 Vbeta primers together with 13 Jbeta primers. Generated by immunoSEQ multiplex PCR, the TCRdb table keeps only in-frame clones and is missing some. This table has some 180,000 clones, 84% appearing once. CDR1 SGDLS and CDR2 YYNGEE come from the germline V gene. The CDR3 sequence is 13 residues long. Study-wide points: Cytomegalovirus association was listed for about 170 TCR beta chains.

A note on this clone: Its antigen is not identified.

The sequence was obtained from a girl aged 2 to 10 in good health and CMV-seropositive. Sequenced material: PBMCs. The chain combines TRBV9 with TRBJ2-5; possible D gene TRBD2, 5 bases. The J call is doubtful: the DNA matches TRBJ2-7 better. CDR3 loop: CASSVRETYEQYF. As DNA, the CDR3 is TGTGCCAGCAGCGTCCGGGAAACCTACGAGCAGTACTTC.